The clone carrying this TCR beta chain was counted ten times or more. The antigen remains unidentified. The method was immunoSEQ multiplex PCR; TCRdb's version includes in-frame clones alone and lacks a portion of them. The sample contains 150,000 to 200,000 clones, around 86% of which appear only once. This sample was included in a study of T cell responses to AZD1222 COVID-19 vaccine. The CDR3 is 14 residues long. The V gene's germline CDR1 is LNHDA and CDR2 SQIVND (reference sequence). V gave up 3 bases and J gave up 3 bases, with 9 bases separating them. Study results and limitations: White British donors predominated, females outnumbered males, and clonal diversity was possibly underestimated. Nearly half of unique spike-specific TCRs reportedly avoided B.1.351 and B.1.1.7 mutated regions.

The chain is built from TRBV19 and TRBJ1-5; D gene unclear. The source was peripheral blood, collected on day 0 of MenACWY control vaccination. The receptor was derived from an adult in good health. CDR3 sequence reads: CASSIRGNNQPQHF. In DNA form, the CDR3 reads TGTGCCAGTAGTATCCGGGGTAACAATCAGCCCCAGCATTTT. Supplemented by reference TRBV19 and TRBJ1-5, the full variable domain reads DGGITQSPKYLFRKEGQNVTLSCEQNLNHDAMYWYRQDPGQGLRLIYYSQIVNDFQKGDIAEGYSVSREKKESFPLTVTSAQKNPTAFYLCASSIRGNNQPQHFGDGTRLSIL.